This record concerns one TCR beta chain sequence. As handled by the study authors: Reference gene primer amplification gave nucleated cell count estimates. TCRdb's copy holds only in-frame clones and misses some; the assay was immunoSEQ multiplex PCR. D and trimming were read from the DNA, whereas the V and J calls and clone size are those reported in that table. The table records 200,000 to 250,000 clones, about 88% of them present only once. This sample was included in a study of blood T cell repertoires in COVID-19. Looking at the study overall: The samples span acute and convalescent COVID-19 from the United States, Italy and Spain. T cells, B-cell-depleted T cells, or PBMCs provided the cDNA or gDNA that served as material.

The CDR3 extends over 13 amino acids. Trimming left V 3 bases short and J 10 bases short, with 14 bases between. Germline V lookup: CDR1 SGDLS, CDR2 YYNGEE. The sample taken for sequencing was peripheral blood. V is TRBV9 and J is TRBJ2-1; D might be TRBD2 (5 bases). This sequence was found in a woman aged 55 to 70 with acute or convalescent COVID-19. CDR3 residues: CASSGRSGSEQFF. The CDR3 DNA follows: TGTGCCAGCAGCGGCCGTTCGGGGAGCGAGCAGTTCTTC.